The 31 T cell receptor beta chains reported below all come from one sample, sequenced in a study of blood T cell repertoires in COVID-19. Sequencing was performed with immunoSEQ multiplex PCR; in TCRdb, only in-frame clones are kept and a portion is missing. Here the sample spans fewer than 250,000 clones, under 80% being singletons. Sequencing was done on a sample of peripheral blood. The receptors come from a woman aged 45-65 years with acute or convalescent COVID-19.

V is TRBV20-1 and J is TRBJ1-2; the D is unclear. The CDR3 extends over 11 amino acids. Per germline, CDR1 DFQATT and CDR2 SNEGSKA (reference sequence). The V and J ends lost 3 bases and 8 bases respectively, with 10 bases between them. For the CDR3, the DNA is TGCAGTGCTAGTAATAGGAGGGGCTACACCTTC. Protein product: CSASNRRGYTF.

The chain uses TRBV19 and TRBJ1-5; D not resolved. Germline lookup yields CDR1 LNHDA and CDR2 SQIVND (reference sequence). Trimming took off 6 bases at V and 5 bases at J, with 11 bases between the two ends. The CDR3 is 13 residues long. The CDR3 DNA sequence: TGTGCCAGTAGCCCACTGGTGGATCAGCCCCAGCATTTT. This codes for CASSPLVDQPQHF.

The chain combines TRBV7-2 with TRBJ2-7; TRBD2 matches at 7 bases. This CDR3 has 14 amino acids. Germline V CDR1 and CDR2: SGHTA, FQGNSA. V lost 0 bases to trimming and J lost 3 bases; unmatched junction nucleotides: 2. The CDR3 spells CASSLAGGVYEQYF. The CDR3 DNA follows: TGTGCCAGCAGCTTAGCGGGGGGGGTCTACGAGCAGTACTTC.

The rearrangement links TRBV2 to TRBJ1-1; 10 nucleotides match TRBD1. The V gene's germline CDR1 is SNHLY and CDR2 FYNNEI. There are 17 residues in the CDR3. J lost 0 bases, V lost 7 bases, and 11 bases had no gene match. The CDR3 protein is CASIDPGQGPLNTEAFF. CDR3 coding DNA: TGTGCCAGCATTGATCCGGGACAGGGGCCCCTGAACACTGAAGCTTTCTTT.

The rearrangement uses TRBV7-2 and TRBJ2-7; possibly TRBD1 for D (6 bases). Looked up from germline, CDR1 is SGHTA and CDR2 is FQGNSA. Trimming removed 1 base at V and 0 bases at J, with 13 bases between. The CDR3 is 16 amino acids. This CDR3 is CASSLGRQASSYEQYF. The DNA of the CDR3 is TGTGCCAGCAGCTTAGGAAGACAGGCCAGCTCCTACGAGCAGTACTTC.

The chain links TRBV29-1 to TRBJ2-7; weak D call: TRBD2 (5 bases). The CDR3 has 15 amino acids. Per the germline V gene, CDR1 is SQVTM and CDR2 is ANQGSEA. Trimming left V 0 bases short and J 0 bases short, with 12 bases between. Here the CDR3 DNA reads TGCAGCGTTGAAGATCCGAGGGCTAGCTCCTACGAGCAGTACTTC. Amino acids: CSVEDPRASSYEQYF.

This rearrangement joins TRBV7-9 to TRBJ1-2; no clear D gene. The CDR3 runs to 12 residues. V lost 1 base, J lost 14 bases, and 14 bases lay in between. Germline CDR1 and CDR2: SEHNR and FQNEAQ (reference sequence). The CDR3 sequence: CASSLETASETF. The CDR3 DNA is TGTGCCAGCAGCTTAGAAACGGCCTCGGAGACCTTC.

The CDR3 bases are TGTGCCAGCAGTTTACTCCCATACGGACTAGCGGGGGCCGGGGCCAACGTCCTGACTTTC. It is translated as CASSLLPYGLAGAGANVLTF. The chain carries TRBV27 and TRBJ2-6; 13 bases are a match to TRBD2. Germline assignment: CDR1 MNHEY and CDR2 SMNVEV (reference sequence). CDR3 length: 20 amino acids. Unmatched junction bases numbered 11, after V lost 2 bases and J lost 4 bases.

The chain employs TRBV3-1 (or the pseudogene TRBV3-2) and TRBJ1-2; D is unclear. Germline lookup yields CDR1 LGHDT and CDR2 YNNKEL (reference sequence). The CDR3 extends over 15 amino acids. Deletions cut 1 base from V and 3 bases from J, with 12 bases between. Written as DNA, the CDR3 is TGTGCCAGCAGCCAAGTAGCGGGGTTGGACTATGGCTACACCTTC. This gives the protein CASSQVAGLDYGYTF.

This clone occurred a few times. The chain couples TRBV2 to TRBJ1-6; D unclear. Germline CDR1 and CDR2: SNHLY and FYNNEI. Trimming took off 3 bases at V and 3 bases at J, with 9 bases between the two ends. The CDR3 runs 15 residues. The CDR3 DNA follows: TGTGCCAGCAGTGAGACACTCGACTATAATTCACCCCTCCACTTT. This encodes CASSETLDYNSPLHF.

The V gene is TRBV5-1, the J gene TRBJ2-5; TRBD2 matches at 10 bases. Germline values: CDR1 SGHRS, CDR2 YFSETQ. The CDR3 covers 16 residues. V trimming: 4 bases; J trimming: 2 bases; junction bases outside the gene matches: 8. The CDR3 reads CASSTRTSGPQETQYF. The CDR3 DNA reads TGCGCCAGCAGCACCCGGACTAGCGGACCTCAAGAGACCCAGTACTTC.

This chain uses TRBV30 with TRBJ2-7, with 9 bases fitting TRBD2. Germline V gene data show CDR1 as GTSNPN and CDR2 as SVGIG (reference sequence). This CDR3 is 12 amino acids long. The V gene end was trimmed by 5 bases and the J gene end by 12 bases; junction bases not matched to a gene: 11. CDR3 region: CAWRGGAGKAYF. The CDR3 DNA reads TGTGCCTGGCGCGGGGGGGCGGGAAAAGCGTACTTC.

This CDR3 is CATSDPGQLNSYEQYF. The CDR3, as DNA: TGTGCCACCAGTGACCCGGGACAGCTCAACTCCTACGAGCAGTACTTC. The chain employs TRBV24-1 and TRBJ2-7; TRBD1 matches at 7 bases. Germline-derived CDR1 and CDR2 are KGHDR and SFDVKD. The CDR3 extends over 16 amino acids. The ends lost 4 bases at V and 0 bases at J; junction bases unmatched: 8.

The CDR3, as DNA: TGTGCCAGCGTAGGACATACCTATCAGCCCCAGCATTTT. This encodes CASVGHTYQPQHF. The chain combines TRBV6-5 with TRBJ1-5; TRBD1 is a possible D gene (5 bases). Trimming removed 8 bases from V and 5 bases from J, with 13 bases in between. The CDR3 covers 13 residues. CDR1 MNHEY and CDR2 SVGAGI come from the germline V gene.

V and J are TRBV30 and TRBJ2-2; D is uncertain. Germline CDR1 reads GTSNPN; CDR2 reads SVGIG (reference sequence). This CDR3 spans 12 amino acids. V lost 2 bases and J lost 2, with 3 bases in between. This CDR3 is CAWSSNTGELFF. CDR3 nucleotide sequence: TGTGCCTGGAGTTCAAACACCGGGGAGCTGTTTTTT.

The V and J genes are TRBV5-4 and TRBJ2-1; 11 bases agree with TRBD2. Germline V lookup: CDR1 SGHNT, CDR2 YYREEE (reference sequence). J lost 4 bases, V lost 4 bases, and 4 bases had no gene match. The CDR3 is 15 residues long. CDR3 bases: TGTGCCAGCAGCCGGACTAGCGGGCAGTACAATGAGCAGTTCTTC. Protein sequence: CASSRTSGQYNEQFF.

V and J are TRBV12-5 and TRBJ1-1, with a tentative D call TRBD1 (6 bases). Deletions cut 6 bases from V and 0 bases from J, with 17 bases between. The germline V gene has CDR1 LGHNT and CDR2 FRNRAP. This CDR3 has 16 residues. The CDR3 is CASGYGQIVMNTEAFF. In nucleotides, the CDR3 is TGTGCTAGTGGGTATGGACAGATTGTAATGAACACTGAAGCTTTCTTT.

V gene TRBV9 combines with J gene TRBJ2-1; perhaps TRBD2 as D (7 bases). This CDR3 is built from 16 residues. Germline CDR1 reads SGDLS; CDR2 reads YYNGEE. Trimming removed 4 bases from V and 7 bases from J, with 21 bases in between. CDR3 residues: CASSPPGGGRRNEQFF. The CDR3, as DNA: TGTGCCAGCAGCCCTCCCGGGGGCGGGAGAAGGAATGAGCAGTTCTTC.

This clone occurred once. CDR3 coding DNA: TGTGCCAGCAGCCAGGGGACTAGCGGGGGACCCTACGAGCAGTACTTC. This translates into CASSQGTSGGPYEQYF. The V call is TRBV5-6, the J call TRBJ2-7; TRBD2 agrees at 14 bases. Looked up from germline, CDR1 is SGHDT and CDR2 is YYEEEE. The CDR3 has 16 residues. V trimming: 4 bases; J trimming: 2 bases; junction bases outside the gene matches: 5.

The chain has TRBV5-1 and TRBJ2-3; TRBD1 might be the D (6 bases). The CDR3 length is 13 residues. Germline V gene sequence: CDR1 SGHRS, CDR2 YFSETQ. V lost 4 bases and J 5 bases, leaving 11 bases between the germline ends. CDR3 loop: CASSAQGIDTQYF. As DNA, the CDR3 is TGCGCCAGCAGCGCTCAGGGGATAGATACGCAGTATTTT. Full variable domain (outside the CDR3, taken from reference TRBV5-1 and TRBJ2-3): KAGVTQTPRYLIKTRGQQVTLSCSPISGHRSVSWYQQTPGQGLQFLFEYFSETQRNKGNFPGRFSGRQFSNSRSEMNVSTLELGDSALYLCASSAQGIDTQYFGPGTRLTVL.

The chain has TRBV24-1 and TRBJ2-2; TRBD2 might be the D (6 bases). V lost 9 bases and J 7 bases, leaving 17 bases between the germline ends. Germline loops: CDR1 KGHDR, CDR2 SFDVKD. The CDR3 contains 14 residues. The CDR3, as DNA: TGTGCCACCGCAATGGGACTTAGGGACGGGGAGCTGTTTTTT. Protein sequence: CATAMGLRDGELFF.

For the CDR3, the DNA is TGTGCCATCGAAGCGGGGTTCGCGAACACCGGGGAGCTGTTTTTT. Protein: CAIEAGFANTGELFF. The V gene is TRBV10-3, the J gene TRBJ2-2; TRBD2 matches at 7 bases. The germline gives CDR1 ENHRY, CDR2 SYGVKD. The CDR3 spans 15 residues. After removal of 8 bases from V and 0 bases from J, the junction contained 6 bases not matched to a gene.

This clone has only a few counts. The chain recombines TRBV7-2 with TRBJ1-3, with a weak D call TRBD1 (5 bases). Trimming removed 4 bases at V and 0 bases at J, with 13 bases between. Germline values: CDR1 SGHTA, CDR2 FQGNSA. The CDR3 has 16 residues. This CDR3 is CASSSSDSYSGNTIYF. DNA of the CDR3: TGTGCCAGCAGCTCATCCGACAGTTACTCTGGAAACACCATATATTTT.

The DNA of the CDR3 is TGTGCCACCCACAGGAGGGAGGAGGGGACACCCCTCCACTTT. Its protein is CATHRREEGTPLHF. V is TRBV6-5 and J is TRBJ1-6; the D gene is possibly TRBD1 (5 bases). CDR1 is MNHEY, CDR2 SVGAGI, per germline. The V end was cut by 10 bases, the J end by 11 bases, with 21 bases between. CDR3 size: 14 residues.

The chain employs TRBV19 and TRBJ1-3, with a weak D call TRBD1 (5 bases). The germline V gene encodes CDR1 LNHDA and CDR2 SQIVND (reference sequence). V shed 3 bases and J shed 4 bases, with 13 bases lying between them. This CDR3 contains 15 residues. CDR3: CASSMGRASGNTIYF. The CDR3 bases are TGTGCCAGTAGTATGGGCAGGGCGTCCGGAAACACCATATATTTT.

The chain is built from TRBV6-1 and TRBJ1-1, with 9 positions matching TRBD1. V shed 4 bases and J 4 bases; nucleotides not matched to a gene: 13. CDR1 is MNHNS, CDR2 SASEGT, per germline. The CDR3 runs to 17 residues. The CDR3 nucleotides are TGTGCCAGCAGTGGGGACAGGGCCATTTCCGTGGGCACTGAAGCTTTCTTT. Residues: CASSGDRAISVGTEAFF.

The table lists this clone with a few counts. The V gene is TRBV28, the J gene TRBJ1-2, with D possibly being TRBD1 (5 bases). Trimming stripped 5 bases from V and 3 bases from J, with 10 bases between. Germline lookup yields CDR1 MDHEN and CDR2 SYDVKM. This CDR3 has 13 residues. This CDR3 is CASSPDSDYGYTF. CDR3 nucleotide sequence: TGTGCCAGCAGTCCAGACAGTGACTATGGCTACACCTTC.

This sequence joins TRBV28 and TRBJ1-2, with 7 bases lining up with TRBD1. CDR1 is MDHEN, CDR2 SYDVKM, per germline. The ends lost 7 bases at V and 4 bases at J; junction bases unmatched: 12. The CDR3 spans 15 residues. CDR3 in DNA: TGTGCCAGCAAGGATGAGGGGGCGCGGCCCTATGGCTACACCTTC. Translated, it gives CASKDEGARPYGYTF.

The rearrangement links TRBV4-3 to TRBJ2-5; 15 bases line up with TRBD2. CDR3 size: 17 residues. J lost 5 bases, V lost 5 bases, and 9 bases had no gene match. The germline V gene has CDR1 LGHNA and CDR2 YSLEER. CDR3 loop: CASSFGTSGRPGETQYF. The CDR3 DNA reads as TGCGCCAGCAGCTTCGGGACTAGCGGGAGGCCCGGGGAGACCCAGTACTTC.

The rearrangement uses TRBV2 and TRBJ1-4; 7 bases align to TRBD1. V was clipped by 2 bases and J by 2 bases; unmatched bases: 2. In germline, CDR1 is SNHLY, CDR2 FYNNEI. The length of the CDR3 is 15 residues. CDR3 DNA: TGTGCCAGCAGTGAATGGGGACAGACTAATGAAAAACTGTTTTTT. This codes for CASSEWGQTNEKLFF.

This clone was seen a handful of times. The chain combines TRBV7-9 with TRBJ2-1; 7 bases align to TRBD2. This CDR3 spans 14 amino acids. In germline, CDR1 is SEHNR, CDR2 FQNEAQ (reference sequence). V shed 6 bases, J shed 7 bases, and the junction held 9 bases outside the gene matches. The CDR3 nucleotides are TGTGCCAGCAGTTGGGAGGGGCTGAGGAATGAGCAGTTCTTC. This gives the protein CASSWEGLRNEQFF.